The present T cell receptor beta chain was sequenced within a study of cytomegalovirus exposure and HLA in healthy donors. Overall study findings and caveats: It emerged from a later analysis that several of the most significant clusters appeared to be linked to common viral pathogens.

Germline CDR1 and CDR2: SGDLS and YYNGEE. The CDR3 length is 15 residues. V gave up 4 bases and J gave up 0 bases, with 13 bases separating them. Details on this clone: Its antigen is still unknown.

It was with 60 Vbeta and 13 Jbeta primers that the PCR ran. Repertoires were generated with immunoSEQ multiplex PCR, while TCRdb's copy carries only in-frame clones and drops some. The data hold about 160,000 clones, with around nine tenths observed a single time. Sequencing was carried out using PBMCs. The rearrangement links TRBV9 to TRBJ1-2; the D is unclear. This receptor was identified in a woman aged 30 to 39 in good health and CMV-seronegative. The CDR3 here is CASSQSSAANYGYTF. The CDR3 nucleotides are TGTGCCAGCAGCCAGTCCTCCGCAGCTAACTATGGCTACACCTTC.